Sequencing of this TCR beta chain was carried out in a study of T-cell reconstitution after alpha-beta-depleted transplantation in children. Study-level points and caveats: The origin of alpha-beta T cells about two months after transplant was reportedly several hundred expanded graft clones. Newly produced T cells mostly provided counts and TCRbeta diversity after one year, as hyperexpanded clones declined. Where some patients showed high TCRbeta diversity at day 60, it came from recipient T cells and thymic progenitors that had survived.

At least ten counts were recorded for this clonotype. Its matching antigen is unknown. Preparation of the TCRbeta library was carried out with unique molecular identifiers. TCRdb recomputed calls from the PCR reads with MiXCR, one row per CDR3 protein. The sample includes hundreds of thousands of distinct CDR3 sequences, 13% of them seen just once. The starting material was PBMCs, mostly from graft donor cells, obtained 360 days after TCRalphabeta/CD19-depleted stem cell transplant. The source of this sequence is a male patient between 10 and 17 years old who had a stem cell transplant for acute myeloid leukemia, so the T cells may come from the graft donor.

In DNA, the CDR3 is TGTGCCAGCAGCCAAGATTGGGGGGGGGATCCCTCTGACAATGAGCAGTTCTTC. Translating gives CASSQDWGGDPSDNEQFF. The gene calls are TRBV3-1 and TRBJ2-1; 7 nucleotides align to TRBD2. The CDR3 sequence is 18 residues long. The trim removed 0 bases at V and 5 bases at J, leaving 13 bases unmatched. Germline CDR1 is LGHDT and CDR2 is YNNKEL (reference sequence).